These 23 T cell receptor beta chains were sequenced from one sample in a study of tumor-infiltrating lymphocytes in oesophageal squamous cell carcinoma. TCRdb processed the PCR reads anew with MiXCR; each CDR3 protein has one entry. This table holds just over 15,000 distinct CDR3 sequences, around 50% found once. The sequenced sample consisted of esophageal tumor tissue. These receptors were taken from a female donor with esophageal squamous cell carcinoma.

J is TRBJ1-5 and V is TRBV5-6, with unresolved D. The CDR3 has 17 amino acids. The germline CDR1 and CDR2 sequences are SGHDT and YYEEEE. V lost 0 bases, J lost 0 bases, and 13 bases lay in between. Here the CDR3 DNA reads TGTGCCAGCAGCTTGGGTATGGGAGCATATAGCAATCAGCCCCAGCATTTT. As protein: CASSLGMGAYSNQPQHF.

This clonotype was counted only a few times. J is TRBJ2-1 and V is TRBV7-9, with TRBD2 matching 7 bases. TRBJ2-5 matches the DNA end more closely, so the J call is doubtful. Germline CDR1 SEHNR, CDR2 FQNEAQ (reference sequence). The CDR3 spans 14 residues. CDR3 in amino acids: CASSLAGGGETQYF. The CDR3 DNA reads as TGTGCCAGCAGCTTAGCGGGCGGGGGAGAGACCCAGTACTTC.

The chain carries TRBV7-6 and TRBJ2-4; D is unresolved. Looked up from germline, CDR1 is SGHVS and CDR2 is FNYEAQ. Trimming removed 1 base at V and 13 bases at J, with 20 bases between. CDR3 length equals 15 residues. CDR3 residues: CASSLDRAASDEQYF. The CDR3 nucleotides read TGTGCCAGCAGCTTAGATAGGGCCGCCAGCGATGAGCAGTACTTC.

The V gene is TRBV7-2, the J gene TRBJ2-3, with D perhaps matching TRBD2 (7 bases). TRBJ2-1 explains the end of the DNA better; the J call may be wrong. The CDR3 is made up of 18 amino acids. Germline CDR1 and CDR2: SGHTA and FQGNSA. CDR3 residues: CASSSLGGGSPSYNEQFF. The CDR3 DNA sequence: TGTGCCAGCAGCAGCTTAGGGGGAGGGTCCCCCTCCTACAATGAGCAGTTCTTC.

The CDR3 protein is CASSSRRSFGSSYEQYF. CDR3 sequence (DNA): TGTGCCAGCAGCTCACGGAGATCCTTTGGGAGCTCCTACGAGCAGTACTTC. The V and J genes are TRBV7-2 and TRBJ2-7; D might be TRBD2 (5 bases). With 4 bases removed from V and 0 bases from J, the gap between germline ends came to 19 bases. The CDR3 length is 17 residues. Germline CDR1 is SGHTA and CDR2 is FQGNSA.

The CDR3 here is CASSDSQINYEQYF. The DNA for the CDR3 is TGTGCCAGCTCAGACAGTCAAATAAACTACGAGCAGTACTTC. The genes are TRBV18 and TRBJ2-3; TRBD1 is a possible D gene (5 bases). The tail of the sequence fits TRBJ2-7 better, so the J call may be wrong. The length of the CDR3 is 14 residues. Germline V gene sequence: CDR1 KGHSH, CDR2 LQKENI.

In this sample, this clonotype is hyperexpanded (1% or more). The V gene is TRBV11-2, the J gene TRBJ2-7; 9 bases align to TRBD1. In germline, CDR1 is SGHAT, CDR2 FQNNGV. V shed 4 bases and J 3 bases; nucleotides not matched to a gene: 4. The CDR3 has 14 residues. The CDR3 nucleotides read TGTGCCAGCAGCTCCGGACAGGGGCACTACGAGCAGTACTTC. Its translation is CASSSGQGHYEQYF. The whole variable domain, remainder taken from reference TRBV11-2 and TRBJ2-7, is EAGVAQSPRYKIIEKRQSVAFWCNPISGHATLYWYQQILGQGPKLLIQFQNNGVVDDSQLPKDRFSAERLKGVDSTLKIQPAKLEDSAVYLCASSSGQGHYEQYFGPGTRLTVT.

This chain joins TRBV11-2 and TRBJ2-3, with 8 nucleotides matching TRBD1. Losses at the gene ends were 3 bases for V and 0 bases for J; bases not matched to a gene: 8. CDR3 length equals 17 residues. Germline CDR1 is SGHAT and CDR2 is FQNNGV. CDR3 bases: TGTGCCAGCAGCTTCCGCGGTGGACAGGGAAGCACAGATACGCAGTATTTT. Encoded protein: CASSFRGGQGSTDTQYF.

With regard to this clonotype: Given the absence of the conserved phenylalanine or tryptophan at the CDR3 end, a read error is likely. Because the CDR3's place on the DNA is in doubt, the DNA is left out and the CDR3 is given as listed by TCRdb. The chain combines TRBV28 with TRBJ2-7. The CDR3 is 15 residues long, ends included. Germline CDR1 MDHEN, CDR2 SYDVKM. CDR3 loop: CASSATPNYGYTFGS.

The chain carries TRBV7-2 and TRBJ1-1; D unclear. Germline V gene data show CDR1 as SGHTA and CDR2 as FQGNSA. V was pared by 2 bases and J by 2 bases, with 3 bases between. The CDR3 loop spans 12 amino acids. CDR3 sequence: CASSLHNTEAFF. CDR3 sequence (DNA): TGTGCCAGCAGCTTACACAACACTGAAGCTTTCTTT.

This clonotype has at least ten counts. V usage is TRBV18 and J usage is TRBJ1-1; D remains unclear. CDR3 length: 17 residues. Germline CDR1 KGHSH, CDR2 LQKENI. V lost 1 base and J 2 bases, leaving 17 bases between the germline ends. This CDR3 is CASSPQSSKGSNTEAFF. DNA of the CDR3: TGTGCCAGCTCACCACAGTCAAGTAAAGGGAGTAACACTGAAGCTTTCTTT.

The chain carries TRBV28 and TRBJ2-3; weak D call: TRBD1 (6 bases). Germline-derived CDR1 and CDR2 are MDHEN and SYDVKM. Trimming removed 5 bases from V and 6 bases from J, with 21 bases in between. This CDR3 contains 16 residues. CDR3 nucleotides: TGTGCCAGCAGTCCTCCGGGACAACGGAGGTCGGATACGCAGTATTTT. Residues: CASSPPGQRRSDTQYF.

This clonotype has a handful of counts. The CDR3 DNA follows: TGTGCCAGCAGCTTCGGAAATGAGCAGTTCTTC. It translates to CASSFGNEQFF. The gene calls are TRBV7-9 and TRBJ2-1, with no clear D. With 3 bases removed from V and 7 bases from J, the gap between germline ends came to 4 bases. The CDR3 is made up of 11 amino acids. CDR1 is SEHNR, CDR2 FQNEAQ, per germline (reference sequence).

This sequence joins TRBV7-3 and TRBJ2-2, with TRBD1 identical over 7 bases. V was clipped by 6 bases and J by 4 bases; unmatched bases: 8. CDR3 length: 15 amino acids. CDR1 is SGHTA, CDR2 FQGTGA, per germline. The CDR3 protein is CASSTGVAGTGELFF. The CDR3 region has the DNA TGTGCCAGCAGTACAGGGGTGGCCGGCACCGGGGAGCTGTTTTTT.

This clonotype was seen a few times. The chain combines TRBV12-3 or TRBV12-4 with TRBJ2-2; D is unclear. V was trimmed by 3 bases and J by 0 bases, leaving 11 bases between them. The CDR3 spans 16 residues. CDR3 sequence reads: CASSFSLGTNTGELFF. The CDR3 coding sequence is TGTGCCAGCAGTTTCAGTCTGGGTACGAACACCGGGGAGCTGTTTTTT.

This clonotype was detected once. The chain is built from TRBV7-4 and TRBJ2-5; D perhaps matches TRBD1 (6 bases). The CDR3 loop spans 13 amino acids. V dropped 2 bases and J dropped 3 bases, with 7 bases sitting between them. Germline CDR1 reads SGHVT; CDR2 reads SQSDAQ. The DNA for the CDR3 is TGTGCCAGCAGCTTATCAGGGGAAGAGACCCAGTACTTC. Its protein product is CASSLSGEETQYF.

The CDR3 DNA sequence: TGTGCCAGCAGTTGGGTTAACAATCAGCCCCAGCATTTT. It codes for CASSWVNNQPQHF. The chain couples TRBV28 to TRBJ1-5; D is unclear. Germline V lookup: CDR1 MDHEN, CDR2 SYDVKM. The CDR3 loop spans 13 amino acids. Trimming left V 4 bases short and J 3 bases short, with 7 bases between.

As regards this clonotype: Because the CDR3 is missing its conserved closing phenylalanine or tryptophan, this is likely a read error. It is unclear where the CDR3 begins or ends on the DNA, so no DNA is shown, and the CDR3 is as TCRdb lists it. This chain joins TRBV7-2 and TRBJ2-6; the D call of TRBD1 is as the table states it, not checked on the DNA. Germline CDR1 SGHTA, CDR2 FQGNSA. The CDR3 contains 16 residues when both ends are counted. CDR3 sequence: CASRIAGGGETQYFGA.

The gene calls are TRBV7-2 and TRBJ1-2; a possible D gene is TRBD2 (6 bases). The tail of the sequence fits TRBJ2-7 better, so the J call may be wrong. The CDR3 sequence is 16 residues long. Germline V CDR1 and CDR2: SGHTA, FQGNSA. The CDR3 DNA follows: TGTGCCAGCAGTTCTAGCGCTCGATTTCTCTCCTACGAGCAGTACTTC. This gives the protein CASSSSARFLSYEQYF.

The chain is built from TRBV7-1 and TRBJ2-5; 11 bases match TRBD2. The J call could be wrong; TRBJ2-7 is a better fit for the DNA end. TRBV7-1 is known as an ORF, though its function is uncertain. The CDR3 runs to 15 residues. CDR3 DNA: TGTGCCAGCAGCCAGCAGGAGACTAGCGGGAACGAGCAGTACTTC. This encodes CASSQQETSGNEQYF.

This clonotype was seen a few times. The V call is TRBV6-1, the J call TRBJ1-2; a possible D gene is TRBD1 (5 bases). V lost 8 bases to trimming and J lost 3 bases, with 10 bases between them. Germline CDR1 is MNHNS and CDR2 is SASEGT. The CDR3 is 12 amino acids. The CDR3 loop reads CASGGGYYGYTF. The CDR3 nucleotides read TGTGCCAGCGGTGGGGGTTACTATGGCTACACCTTC.

This chain joins TRBV6-6 and TRBJ2-2, with a possible D match to TRBD2 (5 bases). CDR1 and CDR2 (germline): MNHNY, SVGAGI (reference sequence). This CDR3 is built from 15 residues. V lost 4 bases to trimming and J lost 3 bases, with 12 bases between them. In DNA form, the CDR3 reads TGTGCCAGCAGTTTGGGATTACTAGACACCGGGGAGCTGTTTTTT. Its protein product is CASSLGLLDTGELFF.

V and J are TRBV11-2 and TRBJ2-1; no reliable D call. Germline lookup yields CDR1 SGHAT and CDR2 FQNNGV. The CDR3 is made up of 14 amino acids. Trimming removed 1 base from V and 9 bases from J, with 13 bases in between. The DNA of the CDR3 is TGTGCCAGCAGCTTAGGAAATATTGGGGTTGAGCAGTTCTTC. Its protein product is CASSLGNIGVEQFF.